The 23 T cell receptor beta chains below all came from one sample that was sequenced in a study of blood T cell repertoires in COVID-19. Clones were read by immunoSEQ multiplex PCR, and TCRdb kept only the in-frame ones, dropping some. The data contain fewer than 85,000 clones, about 90% of them singletons. The sequencing input was peripheral blood. These receptors were obtained from a human donor in a cohort sampled during active COVID-19.

This clone has only a few counts. The chain recombines TRBV4-1 with TRBJ1-5; D call uncertain. The CDR3 has 13 residues. CDR1 is MGHRA and CDR2 is YSYEKL in the germline V gene. V was cut by 0 bases and J by 7 bases, with 7 bases left in between. The CDR3 DNA is TGCGCCAGCAGCCAAGAAAGGAGCCAGCCCCAGCATTTT. Translated: CASSQERSQPQHF.

This rearrangement joins TRBV12-3 or TRBV12-4 to TRBJ2-1, with D possibly being TRBD2 (6 bases). This CDR3 is built from 13 residues. Trimming removed 5 bases from V and 9 bases from J, with 14 bases in between. The CDR3 loop is CASSPGARGEQFF. DNA of the CDR3: TGTGCCAGCAGTCCGGGAGCTCGAGGTGAGCAGTTCTTC.

The V gene is TRBV5-5, the J gene TRBJ1-1, with TRBD1 identical over 10 bases. J gave up 7 bases and V 2 bases, and 5 bases lay outside the gene matches. Germline CDR1 and CDR2: SGHKS and YYEKEE (reference sequence). This CDR3 is built from 14 residues. CDR3 protein: CASSFGQGDFEAFF. The CDR3 nucleotides are TGTGCCAGCAGCTTCGGACAGGGGGACTTTGAAGCTTTCTTT.

The chain recombines TRBV28 with TRBJ2-7, with D perhaps matching TRBD2 (6 bases). V lost 3 bases, J lost 2 bases, and 11 bases lay in between. This CDR3 region has 14 residues. The germline V gene encodes CDR1 MDHEN and CDR2 SYDVKM. Here the CDR3 DNA reads TGTGCCAGCAGTTTGGAGGGTTTACCCTACGAGCAGTACTTC. Translating it yields CASSLEGLPYEQYF. The full variable domain, its missing parts supplied by reference TRBV28 and TRBJ2-7, is DVKVTQSSRYLVKRTGEKVFLECVQDMDHENMFWYRQDPGLGLRLIYFSYDVKMKEKGDIPEGYSVSREKKERFSLILESASTNQTSMYLCASSLEGLPYEQYFGPGTRLTVT.

The chain has TRBV21-1 and TRBJ1-3; TRBD1, the table's D call, lacks a check against the DNA. TRBV21-1 constitutes a pseudogene. This CDR3 has 21 amino acids. The CDR3 sequence is CASSSGQGSNPKFSSGNTIYF. For the CDR3, the DNA is TGTGCCAGCAGCTCAGGACAGGGTTCTAACCCGAAATTCTCCTCTGGAAACACCATATATTTT.

The chain combines TRBV20-1 with TRBJ2-7; possibly TRBD2 for D (6 bases). The V end was cut by 3 bases, the J end by 3 bases, with 24 bases between. The CDR3 runs 17 residues. Germline assignment: CDR1 DFQATT and CDR2 SNEGSKA (reference sequence). The CDR3 DNA is TGCAGTGCTAGTGGCGCCGGGAGTGGAGGGTCAGGCTACGAGCAGTACTTC. Translated: CSASGAGSGGSGYEQYF.

This chain connects TRBV28 to TRBJ1-6; tentatively, D is TRBD1 (6 bases). In germline, CDR1 is MDHEN, CDR2 SYDVKM. CDR3 size: 15 residues. Deletions cut 7 bases from V and 6 bases from J, with 16 bases between. The CDR3 bases are TGTGCCAGCATGGCGGGGGCTAGTAGTAATTCACCCCTCCACTTT. This sequence encodes CASMAGASSNSPLHF.

The chain employs TRBV18 and TRBJ1-1; D gene ambiguous. The V gene's germline CDR1 is KGHSH and CDR2 LQKENI. V was trimmed by 8 bases and J by 7 bases, leaving 14 bases between them. This CDR3 comprises 12 residues. The chain's CDR3 is CASASARFEAFF. The CDR3 bases are TGTGCCAGCGCTAGCGCGAGGTTTGAAGCTTTCTTT.

The sample holds a few counts of this clone. The chain recombines TRBV27 with TRBJ2-1; 11 bases agree with TRBD2. Germline lookup yields CDR1 MNHEY and CDR2 SMNVEV (reference sequence). This CDR3 comprises 15 residues. Trimming removed 5 bases from V and 4 bases from J; junction bases left unmatched: 4. DNA for the CDR3: TGTGCCAGCAGTGCGACTAGCGGGGAATACAATGAGCAGTTCTTC. Residues: CASSATSGEYNEQFF.

The chain has TRBV7-2 and TRBJ1-6; 7 nucleotides line up with TRBD1. The germline CDR1 and CDR2 sequences are SGHTA and FQGNSA. This CDR3 contains 15 residues. The V segment lost 5 bases and the J segment 7 bases; nucleotides outside the gene matches: 8. The CDR3: CASSQQTGMNSPLHF. CDR3 in DNA: TGTGCCAGCAGCCAACAGACAGGGATGAATTCACCCCTCCACTTT.

V gene TRBV10-1 combines with J gene TRBJ1-5; the match to TRBD1 covers 12 bases. CDR3 length equals 22 residues. V dropped 8 bases and J dropped 0; count of bases not matched to a gene: 23. CDR1 and CDR2 from the germline V gene are WNHNN and SYGVQD (reference sequence). The CDR3 DNA sequence: TGCGCCAGCTCGTACGGGACAGGGGGCTTTAGGTTCAGAAAAAATAGCAATCAGCCCCAGCATTTT. This gives the protein CASSYGTGGFRFRKNSNQPQHF.

The chain carries TRBV11-3 and TRBJ2-7, with 8 nucleotides matching TRBD2. V trimming: 5 bases; J trimming: 6 bases; junction bases outside the gene matches: 6. The CDR3 covers 13 residues. Germline V gives CDR1 SGHNT, CDR2 YENEEA. For the CDR3, the DNA is TGTGCCAGCAGCCTAGGGGCGGGGGGCGAGCAGTACTTC. Encoded protein: CASSLGAGGEQYF.

The rearrangement uses TRBV29-1 and TRBJ1-2, with 7 bases fitting TRBD1. V was clipped by 4 bases and J by 4 bases; unmatched bases: 21. The CDR3 is 18 residues long. CDR1 SQVTM and CDR2 ANQGSEA come from the germline V gene. The CDR3 nucleotides read TGCAGCGTTGCCGGACCAAGACAGGGAGTAAGGGTCTCCTATGGCTACACCTTC. Amino acids: CSVAGPRQGVRVSYGYTF.

CDR3: CASSQEKGDRVRPDLEAFF. CDR3 coding DNA: TGTGCCAGCAGCCAAGAGAAAGGAGACAGGGTGCGCCCCGATCTTGAAGCTTTCTTT. J is TRBJ1-1 and V is TRBV3-1 (or the pseudogene TRBV3-2); 7 bases line up with TRBD1. J lost 7 bases, V lost 0 bases, and 20 bases had no gene match. Germline loops: CDR1 LGHDT, CDR2 YNNKEL (reference sequence). The CDR3 is 19 residues long.

This chain uses TRBV30 with TRBJ1-3; perhaps TRBD1 as D (5 bases). Trimming pared 8 bases from V and 2 bases from J, leaving 16 bases between. The CDR3 is 14 residues long. The germline V gene has CDR1 GTSNPN and CDR2 SVGIG (reference sequence). CDR3 nucleotide sequence: TGTGCCATCATCAATGCCAGGGCTGGAAACACCATATATTTT. This translates into CAIINARAGNTIYF.

This chain joins TRBV18 and TRBJ2-1; TRBD2 might be the D (6 bases). The CDR3 consists of 15 residues. V was trimmed by 2 bases and J by 3 bases, leaving 11 bases between them. Germline V gene lookup returns CDR1 KGHSH and CDR2 LQKENI. The chain's CDR3 is CASSPSGPSYNEQFF. The CDR3 nucleotides are TGTGCCAGCTCACCAAGCGGGCCTAGCTACAATGAGCAGTTCTTC.

CDR3: CASSDGTVYNSPLHF. The CDR3 DNA reads TGTGCCAGCAGTGACGGGACAGTATATAATTCACCCCTCCACTTT. The chain joins TRBV6-4 to TRBJ1-6; the match to TRBD1 covers 7 bases. The V and J ends lost 2 bases and 4 bases, in that order; junction bases with no gene match: 2. This CDR3 is built from 15 residues. Germline V lookup: CDR1 MRHNA, CDR2 SNTAGT.

The chain has TRBV10-3 and TRBJ2-7; 7 nucleotides agree with TRBD1. The length of the CDR3 is 13 residues. V lost 10 bases, J lost 2 bases, and 8 bases stayed unmatched. Germline CDR1 is ENHRY and CDR2 is SYGVKD. In DNA form, the CDR3 reads TGTGCCACCGGTTCAGGGGGACCCTACGAGCAGTACTTC. Translating it yields CATGSGGPYEQYF.

V usage is TRBV7-8 and J usage is TRBJ2-7; D call uncertain. Deletions cut 0 bases from V and 3 bases from J, with 6 bases between. The CDR3 runs 13 residues. Per germline, CDR1 SGHVS and CDR2 FQNEAQ. CDR3 nucleotide sequence: TGTGCCAGCAGCTTAGCGGGCAGCTACGAGCAGTACTTC. It is translated as CASSLAGSYEQYF.

The chain uses TRBV5-8 and TRBJ1-3, with a tentative D call TRBD1 (5 bases). V dropped 5 bases and J dropped 6 bases, with 12 bases sitting between them. Germline V gene sequence: CDR1 SGHTS, CDR2 YDEGEE. The CDR3 has 13 residues. The CDR3 coding sequence is TGTGCCAGCAGGGTACGGGGGGAAAACACCATATATTTT. This gives the protein CASRVRGENTIYF. The whole variable domain, remainder taken from reference TRBV5-8 and TRBJ1-3, is EAGVTQSPTHLIKTRGQQATLRCSPISGHTSVYWYQQALGLGLQFLLWYDEGEERNRGNFPPRFSGRQFPNYSSELNVNALELEDSALYLCASRVRGENTIYFGEGSWLTVV.

This rearrangement joins TRBV2 to TRBJ2-7, with a tentative D call TRBD2 (5 bases). The CDR3 length is 11 residues. Germline-derived CDR1 and CDR2 are SNHLY and FYNNEI. The ends were cut back, 11 bases at V and 6 bases at J, with 14 bases in the middle. CDR3 coding DNA: TGTGCCGGAACCAGAGGGTTCGAGCAGTACTTC. Its translation is CAGTRGFEQYF.

The chain uses TRBV12-3 or TRBV12-4 and TRBJ2-7; D remains ambiguous. The V end was cut by 6 bases, the J end by 7 bases, with 13 bases between. The CDR3 runs 12 residues. As DNA, the CDR3 is TGTGCCAGCAGCGGCCTCGGGTGGGAGCAGTACTTC. It yields the protein CASSGLGWEQYF.

This rearrangement joins TRBV11-1 to TRBJ2-1; unclear D gene. Trimming left V 8 bases short and J 5 bases short, with 10 bases between. CDR3 size: 12 residues. Germline V gene lookup returns CDR1 SGHAT and CDR2 FQDESV (reference sequence). CDR3 DNA sequence: TGTGCCAGCGGCAAGTCCCACAATGAGCAGTTCTTC. Amino acid sequence: CASGKSHNEQFF.